The 21 T cell receptor beta chains given below trace back to one sample, sequenced in a study of T cell responses to AZD1222 COVID-19 vaccine (dated by TCRdb to the early 2020s). According to the study, the label for this sample's time point signals: baseline before first vaccination. The method behind the library was the immunoSEQ multiplex PCR assay. TCRdb mirrors the immuneACCESS table, restricted to in-frame sequences. Some clones are absent from its copies; in checked studies, under half trace to an unresolved V gene, and the reason for the others is unknown. In this sample the table shows 120,000 or so clones, around 92% of which occur a single time. The ten largest clones add up to around 15% of the sample. Sequences were derived from peripheral blood, sampled on day 0 of AZD1222 vaccination. All receptors derive from an adult in good health.

The chain combines TRBV3-1 (or the pseudogene TRBV3-2) with TRBJ2-6; no clear D gene. CDR3 length equals 15 residues. The germline CDR1 and CDR2 sequences are LGHDT and YNNKEL (reference sequence). V gave up 1 base and J gave up 0 bases, with 4 bases separating them. The CDR3 sequence is CASSQAVSGANVLTF. The CDR3 nucleotides read TGTGCCAGCAGCCAAGCAGTCTCTGGGGCCAACGTCCTGACTTTC.

The chain is built from TRBV28 and TRBJ1-2; D may be TRBD1 (6 bases). V lost 2 bases, J lost 6 bases, and 16 bases lay in between. The CDR3 runs 15 residues. The germline V gene encodes CDR1 MDHEN and CDR2 SYDVKM. The CDR3 region has the DNA TGTGCCAGCAGTTTACTACCAGGGGTGGGGAATGGCTACACCTTC. This sequence encodes CASSLLPGVGNGYTF.

This chain joins TRBV5-1 and TRBJ1-3; D is possibly TRBD1 (6 bases). Deletions cut 4 bases from V and 8 bases from J, with 16 bases between. Germline V gene sequence: CDR1 SGHRS, CDR2 YFSETQ. This CDR3 has 14 amino acids. Here the CDR3 reads CASSTGQGMDTIYF. CDR3 DNA sequence: TGCGCCAGCAGCACGGGACAAGGCATGGACACCATATATTTT.

A single count supports this clone. The chain joins TRBV5-1 to TRBJ2-2, with 15 positions matching TRBD2. V was clipped by 0 bases and J by 6 bases; unmatched bases: 9. The CDR3 is made up of 19 amino acids. Germline assignment: CDR1 SGHRS and CDR2 YFSETQ. The CDR3 here is CASSLAGLRTSGGAGELFF. The CDR3 nucleotides read TGCGCCAGCAGCTTGGCGGGGCTCCGGACTAGCGGGGGGGCCGGGGAGCTGTTTTTT.

The chain is built from TRBV5-6 and TRBJ1-1; 8 nucleotides match TRBD1. V shed 2 bases and J 7 bases; nucleotides not matched to a gene: 10. The germline gives CDR1 SGHDT, CDR2 YYEEEE. The CDR3 loop spans 15 amino acids. Here the CDR3 reads CASSLLRTGSYEAFF. For the CDR3, the DNA is TGTGCCAGCAGCTTACTACGGACAGGGTCCTATGAAGCTTTCTTT. The whole variable domain, remainder taken from reference TRBV5-6 and TRBJ1-1, is DAGVTQSPTHLIKTRGQQVTLRCSPKSGHDTVSWYQQALGQGPQFIFQYYEEEERQRGNFPDRFSGHQFPNYSSELNVNALLLGDSALYLCASSLLRTGSYEAFFGQGTRLTVV.

This sequence joins TRBV28 and TRBJ1-2; D is undetermined. The CDR3 is 14 residues long. V gave up 8 bases and J gave up 3 bases, with 16 bases separating them. Looked up from germline, CDR1 is MDHEN and CDR2 is SYDVKM. The CDR3 DNA sequence: TGTGCCAGCGCGTCGAGGGCGTGGGACTATGGCTACACCTTC. Encoded protein: CASASRAWDYGYTF.

The chain couples TRBV15 to TRBJ1-2; D is perhaps TRBD1 (5 bases). Germline loops: CDR1 LNHNV, CDR2 YYDKDF (reference sequence). Trimming removed 8 bases at V and 4 bases at J, with 17 bases between. The CDR3 runs 14 residues. CDR3 loop: CATFCPAGFYGYTF. The CDR3 DNA is TGTGCCACCTTCTGCCCCGCAGGGTTCTATGGCTACACCTTC.

This chain links TRBV7-2 with TRBJ1-3; the D is unclear. V was cut by 1 base and J by 7 bases, with 8 bases left in between. CDR1 and CDR2 from the germline V gene are SGHTA and FQGNSA. This CDR3 has 13 amino acids. The CDR3 sequence: CASSLGNGNTIYF. The CDR3 DNA follows: TGTGCCAGCAGCTTAGGAAACGGGAACACCATATATTTT.

This chain uses TRBV6-2 or TRBV6-3 with TRBJ2-5, with 8 bases lining up with TRBD2. The CDR3 has 16 residues. Germline V CDR1 and CDR2: MNHEY, SVGEGT. V lost 4 bases to trimming and J lost 2 bases; unmatched junction nucleotides: 9. CDR3 DNA: TGTGCCAGCAGTTTTATACCGGCGGGAGGTCAAGAGACCCAGTACTTC. The encoded protein is CASSFIPAGGQETQYF.

The V and J genes are TRBV6-5 and TRBJ1-3; no definite D call. V was trimmed by 6 bases and J by 2 bases, leaving 8 bases between them. This CDR3 has 13 amino acids. In germline, CDR1 is MNHEY, CDR2 SVGAGI. The chain's CDR3 is CASRQTAGNTIYF. The CDR3 DNA sequence: TGTGCCAGCAGGCAGACTGCTGGAAACACCATATATTTT.

This chain joins TRBV6-2 or TRBV6-3 and TRBJ2-1; 7 bases line up with TRBD1. After removal of 4 bases from V and 1 base from J, the junction contained 10 bases not matched to a gene. The CDR3 is 17 residues long. CDR1 and CDR2 (germline): MNHEY, SVGEGT. CDR3 DNA sequence: TGTGCCAGCAGTTTTCGAGGGGGCACTGGATCCTACAATGAGCAGTTCTTC. This gives the protein CASSFRGGTGSYNEQFF.

The gene calls are TRBV4-3 and TRBJ1-5, with D tentatively TRBD1 (5 bases). V lost 1 base and J lost 7, with 17 bases in between. The CDR3 is made up of 16 amino acids. Germline V CDR1 and CDR2: LGHNA, YSLEER. CDR3 DNA: TGCGCCAGCAGCCAAGTTTTCCGGGGGATGGAACAGCCCCAGCATTTT. Translation gives CASSQVFRGMEQPQHF.

The rearrangement links TRBV6-2 or TRBV6-3 to TRBJ2-4; D possibly corresponds to TRBD2 (6 bases). The CDR3 loop spans 17 amino acids. Germline CDR1 reads MNHEY; CDR2 reads SVGEGT. Deletions cut 3 bases from V and 9 bases from J, with 24 bases between. This chain's CDR3 is CASSYLRLDTFGGIQYF. DNA of the CDR3: TGTGCCAGCAGTTATCTACGATTGGATACCTTCGGGGGCATTCAGTACTTC.

The chain couples TRBV5-1 to TRBJ1-6; D is possibly TRBD1 (6 bases). Trimming cost V 4 bases and J 6 bases, with 11 bases left between them. Germline CDR1 SGHRS, CDR2 YFSETQ. The CDR3 spans 14 residues. The CDR3 spells CASSQTGFNSPLHF. The CDR3 nucleotides are TGCGCCAGCAGCCAGACAGGATTTAATTCACCCCTCCACTTT. The entire variable domain, with the rest obtained from reference TRBV5-1 and TRBJ1-6, is as follows: KAGVTQTPRYLIKTRGQQVTLSCSPISGHRSVSWYQQTPGQGLQFLFEYFSETQRNKGNFPGRFSGRQFSNSRSEMNVSTLELGDSALYLCASSQTGFNSPLHFGNGTRLTVT.

The chain uses TRBV28 and TRBJ2-4; 7 bases map to TRBD1. This CDR3 region has 13 residues. Germline V lookup: CDR1 MDHEN, CDR2 SYDVKM. V was clipped by 3 bases and J by 6 bases; unmatched bases: 2. As DNA, the CDR3 is TGTGCCAGCAGTTTGGGACAGCCAAACATTCAGTACTTC. This encodes CASSLGQPNIQYF.

The chain combines TRBV7-2 with TRBJ1-2, with D perhaps matching TRBD1 (6 bases). Trimming shortened V by 2 bases and J by 6 bases, and 25 bases separated the two germline ends. The CDR3 totals 18 residues. From germline, CDR1 is SGHTA and CDR2 FQGNSA. CDR3: CASSLWAGTTVVGDGYTF. Written as DNA, the CDR3 is TGTGCCAGCAGCTTATGGGCCGGGACAACCGTGGTCGGGGATGGCTACACCTTC.

The V and J genes are TRBV9 and TRBJ1-3, with a weak D call TRBD1 (6 bases). CDR1 is SGDLS and CDR2 is YYNGEE in the germline V gene. This CDR3 has 13 residues. Trimming stripped 3 bases from V and 4 bases from J, with 8 bases between. CDR3 amino acids: CASSETGGNTIYF. The CDR3 region has the DNA TGTGCCAGCAGCGAAACAGGGGGAAACACCATATATTTT.

V usage is TRBV5-6 and J usage is TRBJ1-1, with a possible D match to TRBD1 (5 bases). The CDR3 contains 15 residues. V was pared by 0 bases and J by 1 base, with 10 bases between. CDR1 is SGHDT, CDR2 YYEEEE, per germline. The CDR3 bases are TGTGCCAGCAGCTTGGCAGGGTTGGAGAACACTGAAGCTTTCTTT. The encoded protein is CASSLAGLENTEAFF.

This chain links TRBV11-3 with TRBJ2-6; TRBD2 is a possible D gene (5 bases). The CDR3 length is 20 residues. The germline V and J ends were trimmed by 10 bases and 0 bases, with 28 bases remaining between them. Germline CDR1 SGHNT, CDR2 YENEEA. The CDR3 protein is CAIKRYSPPGKDSGANVLTF. Written as DNA, the CDR3 is TGTGCCATCAAACGATATTCTCCGCCGGGAAAGGACTCTGGGGCCAACGTCCTGACTTTC.

V and J are TRBV9 and TRBJ2-2; the match to TRBD2 covers 7 bases. Germline lookup yields CDR1 SGDLS and CDR2 YYNGEE. The CDR3 is 15 amino acids. The V gene end was trimmed by 0 bases and the J gene end by 4 bases; junction bases not matched to a gene: 3. CDR3 in amino acids: CASSVGGGSTGELFF. The DNA for the CDR3 is TGTGCCAGCAGCGTAGGCGGGGGAAGCACCGGGGAGCTGTTTTTT. The full variable domain, with the rest looked up from reference TRBV9 and TRBJ2-2, is DSGVTQTPKHLITATGQRVTLRCSPRSGDLSVYWYQQSLDQGLQFLIQYYNGEERAKGNILERFSAQQFPDLHSELNLSSLELGDSALYFCASSVGGGSTGELFFGEGSRLTVL.

The CDR3 here is CASSSGNEKLFF. In DNA, the CDR3 is TGTGCCAGCAGTTCCGGTAATGAAAAACTGTTTTTT. The V and J genes are TRBV6-5 and TRBJ1-4, with D uncertain. The ends were cut back, 4 bases at V and 4 bases at J, with 4 bases in the middle. The CDR3 is made up of 12 amino acids. The germline CDR1 and CDR2 sequences are MNHEY and SVGAGI.